The present entry profiles one T cell receptor (beta chain) with its context. This clonotype was picked up many times. What this receptor recognizes is not known. No much larger clone is present one base from it, and per-base qualities are unavailable. The CDR3 has 12 amino acids, counting the end cysteine and phenylalanine. Only CDR3 DNA remains: 36 bases, in frame from the first base. The germline V gene encodes CDR1 SNHLY and CDR2 FYNNEI. Deletion took 3 bases off V and 8 bases off J, with a span of 11 bases between the germline ends. cDNA was synthesized by template-switch 5'RACE using a primer carrying a 10-nucleotide random unique molecular identifier by which each TCR transcript was tagged. Every sequencing run yielded over 180 million TCR-beta sequences covering 15-18 subjects. The RNeasy kit was used to extract total RNA. TCR-beta VDJ regions were amplified with primers for the TCR constant region and the 5'RACE anchor, using the KAPA Real-time Library Amplification kit. Sample indexes and Illumina adaptors were added in a first PCR, and a second PCR then increased library yield. After Ampure bead purification, the TCR product of roughly 650 bp was size-selected on a 2% E-gel SizeSelection system. Before pooling, libraries had their quality checked on a Bioanalyzer, their concentration measured with Qubit, and their quantity determined with the Kapa Library Quantification kit. An Illumina HiSeq 2500 was used to sequence the libraries paired-end at 2 x 150 bp. To increase sequence diversity, about 23-32% phiX was spiked into each library pool. Processing in the source paper ran as follows. Quality-filtered reads were processed with the UMI-based MiGEC pipeline, and over 75% of raw TCR sequences were removed by the MiGEC pipeline during error correction. VDJ genes were aligned to IMGT germline references, and clonotypes were defined by unique CDR3 amino acid sequence plus V-J genes. Clonal expansion, Shannon diversity, and CDR3 relatedness (CalcPairwiseDistances, ClusterSamples) were evaluated with VDJtools, and phylogenetic trees were built with CLCbio workbench. Using coefficient-of-variation modelling across technical triplicates, the study counted a clone as expanded if it had at least 8 unique UMIs. The public reads were quality trimmed at Q25 with fastp and then assembled into clones with MiXCR by TCRdb, keeping productive beta chains. Rows are unified per CDR3 protein, each entry keeping the most common DNA and genes. The V and J calls and clone size are TCRdb's, not the authors'. This sample comprises about 59,000 distinct CDR3 sequences, approximately 11% of them detected only once. Approximately 11% of the sample goes to the ten largest clones.

The data are from a study of neurological immune-mediated disorders (dated by TCRdb to the late 2010s). Background on the whole study: Using UMI-based sequencing, the study compared peripheral blood TCR-beta repertoires from patients with HTLV-I-associated myelopathy (HAM/TSP), patients with multiple sclerosis, and healthy controls. The approximately 100 TCR-beta libraries included longitudinal samples, technical triplicates and paired sorted CD4+ and CD8+ T-cell subsets alongside PBMC samples. Of the approximately 65 subjects in the cohort, roughly 14 were HAM/TSP patients, approximately 34 were multiple sclerosis patients, and about 20 were healthy controls.

For the unsorted PBMC libraries, 2 million PBMCs were stored in RNAlater at -80 degrees C until RNA extraction and were used to generate the libraries. Peripheral blood was subjected to Ficoll-Hypaque density gradient centrifugation to isolate PBMCs, which were then cryopreserved in liquid nitrogen. The paper's findings and limits, for the study overall: The highest TCR clonal expansion was observed in HAM/TSP patients, whereas the lowest was observed in MS patients, even when compared with healthy controls. Expanded clones from different subjects shared no identical CDR3 amino acid sequences, which suggests that TCR-beta repertoires were private in all groups.

Sequenced sample: PBMCs. This clonotype originated in a woman aged 55 to 70 with HTLV-1-associated myelopathy (HAM/TSP). The chain was built from TRBV2 and TRBJ2-7; the D segment cannot be called with confidence. The bases read TGTGCCAGCAGTGAGGCTGACAAGAAGCAGTACTTC. This codes for CASSEADKKQYF.